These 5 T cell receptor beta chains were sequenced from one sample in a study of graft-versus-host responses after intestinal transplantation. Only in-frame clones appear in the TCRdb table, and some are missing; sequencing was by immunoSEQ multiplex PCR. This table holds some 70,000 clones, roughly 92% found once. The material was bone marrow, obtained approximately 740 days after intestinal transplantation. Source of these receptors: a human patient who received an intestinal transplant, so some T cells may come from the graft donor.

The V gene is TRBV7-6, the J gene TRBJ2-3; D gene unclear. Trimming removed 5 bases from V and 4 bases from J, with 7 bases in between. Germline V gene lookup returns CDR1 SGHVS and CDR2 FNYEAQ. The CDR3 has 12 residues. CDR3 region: CASSPSADTQYF. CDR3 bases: TGTGCCAGCAGCCCCTCCGCAGATACGCAGTATTTT.

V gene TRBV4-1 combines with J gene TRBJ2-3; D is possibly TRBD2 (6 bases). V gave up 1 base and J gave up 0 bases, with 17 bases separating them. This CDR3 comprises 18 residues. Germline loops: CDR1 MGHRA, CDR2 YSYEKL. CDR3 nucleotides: TGCGCCAGCAGCCAAGTTGCGGGGCAAGCATATAGCACAGATACGCAGTATTTT. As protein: CASSQVAGQAYSTDTQYF.

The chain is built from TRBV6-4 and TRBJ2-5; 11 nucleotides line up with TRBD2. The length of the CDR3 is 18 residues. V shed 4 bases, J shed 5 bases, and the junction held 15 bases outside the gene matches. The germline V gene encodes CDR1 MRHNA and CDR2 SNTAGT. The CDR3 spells CASSAAVRPSGGFETQYF. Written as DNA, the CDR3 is TGTGCCAGCAGTGCTGCTGTTCGGCCTAGCGGGGGGTTTGAGACCCAGTACTTC.

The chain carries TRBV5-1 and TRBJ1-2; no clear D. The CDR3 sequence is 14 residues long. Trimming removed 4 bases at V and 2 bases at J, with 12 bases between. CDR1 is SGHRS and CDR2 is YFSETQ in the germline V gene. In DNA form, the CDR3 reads TGCGCCAGCAGCGCAGACCCTCCAAACTATGGCTACACCTTC. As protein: CASSADPPNYGYTF. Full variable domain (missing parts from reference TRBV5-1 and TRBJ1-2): KAGVTQTPRYLIKTRGQQVTLSCSPISGHRSVSWYQQTPGQGLQFLFEYFSETQRNKGNFPGRFSGRQFSNSRSEMNVSTLELGDSALYLCASSADPPNYGYTFGSGTRLTVV.

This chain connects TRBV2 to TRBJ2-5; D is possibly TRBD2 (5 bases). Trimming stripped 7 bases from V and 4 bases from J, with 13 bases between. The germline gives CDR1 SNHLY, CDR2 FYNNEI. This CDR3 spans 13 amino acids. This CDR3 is CASIGLAGETQYF. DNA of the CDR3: TGTGCCAGCATAGGTCTAGCAGGAGAGACCCAGTACTTC.